The 22 T cell receptor beta chains below were found in one sample sequenced in a study of human T cells and chemical hapten exposure (dated by TCRdb to about 2021). Sample time point, as interpreted from the label and publication: patch test 1, 2 weeks after DPC sensitization. Taken with the paper, the label for treatment or condition translates to: therapeutic diphenylcyclopropenone sensitization with weekly scalp DPC. The library relied on RACE. Sequenced using a NextSeq 500. Clones were called with MiXCR by TCRdb after fastp trimmed the public reads at Q25, and only in-frame beta chains were retained. Rows with one shared CDR3 protein collapse into an entry with the most common genes and DNA. This sample holds 74,000 or so distinct CDR3 sequences; 10% were observed only once. The ten most abundant clones make up more than 1.1% of the sample. This specimen consisted of whole blood, obtained in connection with sensitization to the hapten diphenylcyclopropenone (DPC). These receptor sequences come from a woman aged 45-65 years with alopecia areata. Some clones in this sample may be carry-over from other donors' samples.

This clonotype came up a few times. V gene TRBV25-1 combines with J gene TRBJ1-1; tentatively, D is TRBD1 (6 bases). Germline V gene sequence: CDR1 MGHDK, CDR2 SYGVNS. The CDR3 has 14 residues. Between the trimmed V and J ends, which lost 4 bases and 1 base, there was a span of 10 bases. CDR3 nucleotide sequence: TGTGCCAGCAGTGGTGGGACAAGGAACACTGAAGCTTTCTTT. This encodes CASSGGTRNTEAFF.

This clonotype was detected a few times. J is TRBJ1-1 and V is TRBV2, with D tentatively TRBD1 (5 bases). V lost 4 bases to trimming and J lost 2 bases, with 14 bases between them. CDR3 size: 15 residues. CDR1 SNHLY and CDR2 FYNNEI come from the germline V gene. CDR3 sequence reads: CASSATGGLNTEAFF. DNA of the CDR3: TGTGCCAGCAGTGCTACAGGAGGGCTTAACACTGAAGCTTTCTTT.

The chain carries TRBV7-8 and TRBJ2-3; D may be TRBD2 (6 bases). Trimming took 8 bases from V and 6 from J, leaving 15 bases between them. The CDR3 runs to 13 residues. Germline lookup yields CDR1 SGHVS and CDR2 FQNEAQ. The CDR3 DNA is TGTGCCAGCCAATGGGGGAGCGGGGATACGCAGTATTTT. Its translation: CASQWGSGDTQYF.

This clonotype was picked up a small number of times. The chain recombines TRBV7-2 with TRBJ2-1, with TRBD2 matching 9 bases. This CDR3 has 15 amino acids. After removal of 5 bases from V and 3 bases from J, the junction contained 5 bases not matched to a gene. CDR1 and CDR2 (germline): SGHTA, FQGNSA. DNA of the CDR3: TGTGCCAGCAGCATAACTAGCGGGTTCTACAATGAGCAGTTCTTC. Its translation is CASSITSGFYNEQFF.

Ten or more counts support this clonotype. This chain connects TRBV12-3 or TRBV12-4 to TRBJ2-2, with TRBD2 identical over 12 bases. With V trimmed by 4 bases and J by 4 bases, 4 bases remained unmatched. This CDR3 has 16 residues. The CDR3 bases are TGTGCCAGCAGTTCCGGACTAGCGGGACCCACCGGGGAGCTGTTTTTT. It codes for CASSSGLAGPTGELFF.

The rearrangement uses TRBV11-2 and TRBJ2-1, with TRBD2 identical over 7 bases. CDR1 SGHAT and CDR2 FQNNGV come from the germline V gene. The ends lost 1 base at V and 0 bases at J; junction bases unmatched: 9. CDR3 length equals 18 residues. As DNA, the CDR3 is TGTGCCAGCAGCTTAGGTCCCCTAGCGGCCAGCTCCTACAATGAGCAGTTCTTC. It translates to CASSLGPLAASSYNEQFF.

This chain connects TRBV6-6 to TRBJ2-7; D gene ambiguous. V lost 6 bases, J lost 5 bases, and 17 bases lay in between. The CDR3 loop spans 14 amino acids. The V gene's germline CDR1 is MNHNY and CDR2 SVGAGI (reference sequence). The CDR3 protein is CASRDGPATNEQYF. Written as DNA, the CDR3 is TGTGCCAGCAGAGACGGACCGGCGACAAACGAGCAGTACTTC.

This clonotype was observed a few times. CDR3 region: CASSPHRTGTYEQYF. The CDR3 region has the DNA TGTGCCAGCAGCCCACATCGGACAGGCACCTACGAGCAGTACTTC. The chain combines TRBV7-9 with TRBJ2-7; TRBD1 matches at 7 bases. Germline V gives CDR1 SEHNR, CDR2 FQNEAQ (reference sequence). The CDR3 is 15 amino acids. The J segment lost 2 bases and the V segment lost 5 bases, leaving 9 bases of the junction unmatched.

This clonotype was observed many times. The V call is TRBV7-3, the J call TRBJ1-1, with a tentative D call TRBD1 (5 bases). Germline V gene data show CDR1 as SGHTA and CDR2 as FQGTGA. The V and J ends lost 5 bases and 5 bases respectively, with 15 bases between them. The CDR3 is 14 residues long. The CDR3 coding sequence is TGTGCCAGCAGCCCGGGGACTTTAGGAACTGAAGCTTTCTTT. This translates into CASSPGTLGTEAFF. The variable domain in full, with the rest retrieved from reference TRBV7-3 and TRBJ1-1, is GAGVSQTPSNKVTEKGKYVELRCDPISGHTALYWYRQSLGQGPEFLIYFQGTGAADDSGLPNDRFFAVRPEGSVSTLKIQRTERGDSAVYLCASSPGTLGTEAFFGQGTRLTVV.

This clonotype was observed a few times. V usage is TRBV5-5 and J usage is TRBJ2-5; 12 bases are shared with TRBD1. V lost 1 base and J lost 5; bases outside the gene matches: 9. The CDR3 is 17 residues long. Germline lookup yields CDR1 SGHKS and CDR2 YYEKEE (reference sequence). CDR3 sequence (DNA): TGTGCCAGCAGCTTGACCCCAGGGACAGGGGGCAGCGAGACCCAGTACTTC. It codes for CASSLTPGTGGSETQYF.

The chain links TRBV18 to TRBJ1-5, with D tentatively TRBD1 (5 bases). Germline CDR1 and CDR2: KGHSH and LQKENI. The CDR3 spans 13 residues. Trimming stripped 1 base from V and 8 bases from J, with 9 bases between. The CDR3 sequence is CASSPRGEKPQHF. CDR3 DNA sequence: TGTGCCAGCTCACCACGGGGGGAGAAGCCCCAGCATTTT.

This clonotype was seen more than once but under ten times. The gene calls are TRBV6-2 or TRBV6-3 and TRBJ1-5; weak D call: TRBD1 (5 bases). Germline values: CDR1 MNHEY, CDR2 SVGEGT. The germline V and J ends were trimmed by 5 bases and 2 bases, with 10 bases remaining between them. CDR3 length equals 14 residues. The CDR3 sequence: CASSGAQRNQPQHF. Written as DNA, the CDR3 is TGTGCCAGCAGTGGGGCACAGCGCAATCAGCCCCAGCATTTT.

V and J are TRBV18 and TRBJ2-5, with 7 nucleotides matching TRBD1. Trimming at V came to 5 bases and at J to 2 bases, leaving 11 bases not matched to a gene. CDR3 length: 16 residues. In germline, CDR1 is KGHSH, CDR2 LQKENI. In DNA, the CDR3 is TGTGCCAGCTCATGGGATTTACAGGGGACACAAGAGACCCAGTACTTC. It encodes CASSWDLQGTQETQYF.

CDR3 loop: CASPRYRVALGNTGELFF. DNA of the CDR3: TGTGCCTCCCCCCGATACAGGGTGGCGCTAGGGAACACCGGGGAGCTGTTTTTT. This chain joins TRBV24-1 and TRBJ2-2, with D possibly TRBD1 on 6 matching bases. The germline gives CDR1 KGHDR, CDR2 SFDVKD. This CDR3 spans 18 amino acids. The V and J ends lost 12 bases and 1 base respectively, with 26 bases between them.

This clonotype has just a few counts. The V and J genes are TRBV29-1 and TRBJ1-2; 8 bases are shared with TRBD1. There are 12 residues in the CDR3. CDR1 and CDR2 from the germline V gene are SQVTM and ANQGSEA. J was trimmed by 7 bases and V by 3 bases; bases with no gene match: 4. The CDR3 DNA reads as TGCAGCGTTGACGACAGGGGCGGTGGCTACACCTTC. Its protein is CSVDDRGGGYTF.

This clonotype was counted a few times. The genes are TRBV20-1 and TRBJ2-7; D possibly corresponds to TRBD2 (6 bases). Germline values: CDR1 DFQATT, CDR2 SNEGSKA (reference sequence). There are 11 residues in the CDR3. V was shortened by 4 bases and J by 6 bases, with 10 bases between the two germline ends. In DNA form, the CDR3 reads TGCAGTGCTAAAGGGACTGTCGAGCAGTACTTC. This gives the protein CSAKGTVEQYF.

This clonotype was seen a handful of times. The rearrangement uses TRBV7-2 and TRBJ2-7, with 12 nucleotides matching TRBD2. The CDR3 totals 14 residues. Germline V gene sequence: CDR1 SGHTA, CDR2 FQGNSA. V was clipped by 5 bases and J by 6 bases; unmatched bases: 5. The CDR3 sequence is CASSVLAGGSEQYF. CDR3 nucleotide sequence: TGTGCCAGCAGCGTACTAGCGGGAGGCTCCGAGCAGTACTTC.

This clonotype was counted only a few times. The chain links TRBV7-3 to TRBJ1-1; 7 bases align to TRBD1. This CDR3 is 13 amino acids long. The germline V gene has CDR1 SGHTA and CDR2 FQGTGA. V was clipped by 4 bases and J by 4 bases; unmatched bases: 3. The DNA of the CDR3 is TGTGCCAGCAGCTGGGCAGGGGGCACTGAAGCTTTCTTT. Residues: CASSWAGGTEAFF.

This clonotype was observed a handful of times. The chain is built from TRBV29-1 and TRBJ2-7; D remains ambiguous. The germline V gene has CDR1 SQVTM and CDR2 ANQGSEA. The CDR3 is 12 amino acids. V shed 6 bases and J shed 0 bases, with 9 bases lying between them. The CDR3 spells CSVADDSYEQYF. The CDR3, as DNA: TGCAGCGTCGCCGACGACTCCTACGAGCAGTACTTC.

The chain combines TRBV21-1 with TRBJ2-4; TRBD1 was called by the table and not checked on the DNA. TRBV21-1 is reported as a pseudogene. The length of the CDR3 is 16 residues. CDR3 coding DNA: TGTGCCAGCATCCTAGGGACAGTTCTAGCCAAAAACATTCAGTACTTC. Encoded protein: CASILGTVLAKNIQYF.

This clonotype was detected only a few times. The CDR3 sequence: CSASSRKHLGGYEQYF. The CDR3 DNA is TGCAGTGCTAGTTCCCGAAAACACCTGGGGGGCTACGAGCAGTACTTC. The chain recombines TRBV20-1 with TRBJ2-7, with a tentative D call TRBD2 (6 bases). Germline V gene data show CDR1 as DFQATT and CDR2 as SNEGSKA (reference sequence). The length of the CDR3 is 16 residues. The V end was cut by 3 bases, the J end by 3 bases, with 21 bases between.

This clonotype was detected a few times. The CDR3 region is CASSLGGQAQETQYF. The CDR3 DNA follows: TGTGCCAGCAGCTTGGGCGGACAGGCTCAAGAGACCCAGTACTTC. V is TRBV11-1 and J is TRBJ2-5, with 7 positions matching TRBD1. From germline, CDR1 is SGHAT and CDR2 FQDESV (reference sequence). V was pared by 3 bases and J by 2 bases, with 6 bases of the junction left unmatched. This CDR3 is built from 15 residues. Supplemented by reference TRBV11-1 and TRBJ2-5, the full variable domain reads EAEVAQSPRYKITEKSQAVAFWCDPISGHATLYWYRQILGQGPELLVQFQDESVVDDSQLPKDRFSAERLKGVDSTLKIQPAELGDSAMYLCASSLGGQAQETQYFGPGTRLLVL.